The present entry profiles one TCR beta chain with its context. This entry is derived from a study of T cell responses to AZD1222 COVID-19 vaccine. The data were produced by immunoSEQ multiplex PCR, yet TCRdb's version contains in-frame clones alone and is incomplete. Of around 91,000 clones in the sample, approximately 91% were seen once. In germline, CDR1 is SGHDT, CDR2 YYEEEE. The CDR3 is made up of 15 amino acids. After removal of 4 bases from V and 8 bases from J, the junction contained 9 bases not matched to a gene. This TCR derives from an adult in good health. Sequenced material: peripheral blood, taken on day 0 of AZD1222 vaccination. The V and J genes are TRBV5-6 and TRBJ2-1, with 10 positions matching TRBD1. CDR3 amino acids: CASSTQTGGADEQFF. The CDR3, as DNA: TGTGCCAGCAGCACCCAGACAGGGGGCGCGGATGAGCAGTTCTTC.